This TCR beta chain was sequenced for a study of shared clonotypes between healthy human individuals. V was trimmed by 5 bases and J by 3 bases, leaving 16 bases between them. In germline, CDR1 is ENHRY, CDR2 SYGVKD. CDR3 size: 15 residues. Points from the study as a whole: There were few donors, and this limited the genetic and exposure-history diversity represented.

Every one of the donors was a Caucasian adult that lived in Nashville, Tennessee. Unsorted PBMCs provided DNA that was sequenced on ten immunoSEQ deep assay plates. The data were produced by immunoSEQ multiplex PCR, yet TCRdb's version contains in-frame clones alone and is incomplete. Of about 480,000 clones detected, about 75% appear once; the ten largest clones hold 9.5% to 15%. This clone was counted between two and nine times. Its antigen is unknown. This clonotype was obtained from a woman in her forties in good health. Some clones in this sample may be carry-over from other donors' samples. Sequenced sample: PBMCs. The gene calls are TRBV10-3 and TRBJ1-1; D not resolved. The CDR3 DNA is TGTGCCATCAGTCCTCTGGCAGGCTCGTACACTGAAGCTTTCTTT. Protein sequence: CAISPLAGSYTEAFF.